This T cell receptor (beta chain) was documented in a study of PD-1 blockade in classical Hodgkin lymphoma. Study observations and caveats: Sources of repertoire differences remain undefined, possibly disease activity or prior therapy. Newly diagnosed patients had diversity similar to the baseline diversity of complete responders.

Brentuximab vedotin exposure varied among the patients, all of whom had relapsed after autologous stem cell transplantation. The study recorded best responses of complete response, partial response or progressive disease. From germline, CDR1 is SGHTA and CDR2 FQGTGA. V was pared by 2 bases and J by 0 bases, with 10 bases of the junction left unmatched. The CDR3 length is 17 residues. TCRdb's table, derived via immunoSEQ multiplex PCR, lists solely in-frame clones and lacks some. The data show roughly 15,000 clones, around 82% seen once. As to this clone: Its antigen is as yet unknown.

The sample here was peripheral blood mononuclear cells (PBMCs), taken at baseline. The TCR comes from a human donor with classical Hodgkin lymphoma. The rearrangement joins TRBV7-3 to TRBJ2-7; TRBD2 aligns across 7 bases. The CDR3 spells CASSLSPASGSSYEQYF. The CDR3 DNA sequence: TGTGCCAGCAGCTTATCCCCGGCTAGCGGAAGCTCCTACGAGCAGTACTTC.